This TCR beta chain was identified in a study of control samples from healthy donors and cancer patients. The protocol was immunoSEQ multiplex PCR, while the TCRdb copy is restricted to in-frame clones and leaves out a portion. The sample consists of about 130,000 clones, around 94% of them appearing once. The germline gives CDR1 MGHRA, CDR2 YSYEKL. The CDR3 covers 18 residues. V was trimmed by 3 bases and J by 0 bases, leaving 15 bases between them. The chain combines TRBV4-1 with TRBJ2-6; D tentatively reads TRBD1 or TRBD2 (5 bases each). The TCR was taken from a man in his sixties with colorectal cancer. The sequenced sample was PBMCs. The CDR3 here is CASSQRGLPPSGANVLTF. As DNA, the CDR3 is TGCGCCAGCAGCCAGAGGGGCCTTCCCCCCTCTGGGGCCAACGTCCTGACTTTC.